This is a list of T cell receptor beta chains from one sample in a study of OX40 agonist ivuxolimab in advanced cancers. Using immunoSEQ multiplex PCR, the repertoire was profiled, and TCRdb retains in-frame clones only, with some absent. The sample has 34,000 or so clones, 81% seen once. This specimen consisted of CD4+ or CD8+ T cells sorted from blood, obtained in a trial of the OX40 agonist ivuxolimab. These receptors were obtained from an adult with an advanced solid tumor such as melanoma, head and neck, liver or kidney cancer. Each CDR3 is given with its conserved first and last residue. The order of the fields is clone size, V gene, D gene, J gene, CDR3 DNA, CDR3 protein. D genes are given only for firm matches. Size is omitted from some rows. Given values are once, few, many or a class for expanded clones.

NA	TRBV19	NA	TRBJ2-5	TGTGCCAGTAGTTTGGGTCCCCAAACAGGCCTGGGGGAGACCCAGTACTTC	CASSLGPQTGLGETQYF
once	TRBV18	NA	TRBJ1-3	TGTGCCAGCTCTCTCAAAGGGACAAGAAACACCATATATTTT	CASSLKGTRNTIYF
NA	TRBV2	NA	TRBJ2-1	TGTGCCAGCGGACGTTCCGGGGGTTCCTACAATGAGCAGTTCTTC	CASGRSGGSYNEQFF
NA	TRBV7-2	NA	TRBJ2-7	TGTGCCAGCAGCCGCGACGCCCAGACAGCCTACGAGCAGTACTTC	CASSRDAQTAYEQYF
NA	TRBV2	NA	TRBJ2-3	TGTGCCAGCAGTGAAAGGGTAGACCCTGGTACGCAGTATTTT	CASSERVDPGTQYF
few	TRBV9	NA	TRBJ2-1	TGTGCCAGCAGCCCTCGTAGGGAGAATGAGCAGTTCTTC	CASSPRRENEQFF
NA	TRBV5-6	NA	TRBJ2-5	TGTGCCAGCAGCATAACAGGGACCCAGTACTTC	CASSITGTQYF
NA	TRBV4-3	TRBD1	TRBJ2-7	TGCGCCAGCAGCCAACGGACAGGGGGCTACGAGCAGTACTTC	CASSQRTGGYEQYF
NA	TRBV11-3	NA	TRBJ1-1	TGTGCCAGCAGCCGTGGACAGAACACTGAAGCTTTCTTT	CASSRGQNTEAFF
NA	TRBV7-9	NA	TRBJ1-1	TGTGCCAGCAGCTTAGGGGCGCTGACTGAAGCTTTCTTT	CASSLGALTEAFF
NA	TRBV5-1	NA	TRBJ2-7	TGCGCCAGCAGCTTGGGGGGATCCTCCTACGAGCAGTACTTC	CASSLGGSSYEQYF
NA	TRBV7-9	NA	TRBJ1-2	TGTGCCAGCAGCTTAGCGGGCGGGCCTAACTATGGCTACACCTTC	CASSLAGGPNYGYTF
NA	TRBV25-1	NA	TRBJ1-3	TGTGCCAGCAGGGGGGGCAGGACTGGAAACACCATATATTTT	CASRGGRTGNTIYF
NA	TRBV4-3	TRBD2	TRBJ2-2	TGCGCCAGCAGCCCCATACTCGGGACTAGCGGGAGGGCGACAACCGGGGAGCTGTTTTTT	CASSPILGTSGRATTGELFF
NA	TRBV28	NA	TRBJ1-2	TGTGCCAGCAGCCGTCCCGGGGGAACGGGGTATGGCTACACCTTC	CASSRPGGTGYGYTF
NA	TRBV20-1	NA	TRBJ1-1	TGCAGTGCTCGCCGGGACCCCGAAGCTTTCTTT	CSARRDPEAFF
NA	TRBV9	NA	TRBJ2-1	TGTGCCAGCAGCAAGGAGGGGGGATTCAATGAGCAGTTCTTC	CASSKEGGFNEQFF
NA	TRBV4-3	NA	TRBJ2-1	TGCGCCAGCAGCCCAAATGTACTGGGCAACGGGGTGTTCAATGAGCAGTTCTTC	CASSPNVLGNGVFNEQFF
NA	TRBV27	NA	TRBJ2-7	TGTGCCAGCAGTCCCCTCCGAGGTGGCGGGGCCTACGAGCAGTACTTC	CASSPLRGGGAYEQYF
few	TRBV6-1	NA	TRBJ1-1	TGTGCCAGCAGTGCTAGGAACACTGAAGCTTTCTTT	CASSARNTEAFF
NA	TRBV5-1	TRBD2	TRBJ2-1	TGCGCCAGTCACAGGGAGCCTAGCGGGAGGGAGAATGAGCAGTTCTTC	CASHREPSGRENEQFF
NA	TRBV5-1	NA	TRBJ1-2	TGCGCCAGCAGCCCAAACCAGGGCGAGGGTGGCTACACCTTC	CASSPNQGEGGYTF
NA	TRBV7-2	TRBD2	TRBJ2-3	TGTGCCAGCAGGTCTGGCCTAGCGGGAGGCAGCACAGATACGCAGTATTTT	CASRSGLAGGSTDTQYF
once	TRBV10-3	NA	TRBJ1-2	TGTGCCATCAGTGAGGCAGTTAACTATGGCTACACCTTC	CAISEAVNYGYTF
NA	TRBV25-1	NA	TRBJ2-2	TGTGCCAGCAGTGAACACAGGGATACCGGGGAGCTGTTTTTT	CASSEHRDTGELFF
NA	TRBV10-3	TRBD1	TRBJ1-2	TGTGCCATCAAACCAGGGACAGGGCGTTATGGCTACACCTTC	CAIKPGTGRYGYTF
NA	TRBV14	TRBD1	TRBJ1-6	TGTGCCAGCAGCCTCCGACAGGGTGAAAGGCCACCCCTCCACTTT	CASSLRQGERPPLHF
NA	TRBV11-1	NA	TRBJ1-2	TGTGCCAGCAGCTCGTTGCCCTTGACGGATGGCTACACCTTC	CASSSLPLTDGYTF
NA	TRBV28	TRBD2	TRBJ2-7	TGTGCCACCCGTCGGGGGGTAGCGGCCTACGAGCAGTACTTC	CATRRGVAAYEQYF
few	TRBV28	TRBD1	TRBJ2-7	TGTGCCAGCAGACCAATCAACGGGGACAGGGGACTCCACGAGCAGTACTTC	CASRPINGDRGLHEQYF